This T cell receptor beta chain came from a study of CD8+ T cells in alopecia areata. Treatment described: oral pan-JAK inhibitor, 5-10 mg twice daily. Extracted from the samples, RNA was reverse transcribed into cDNA to serve as the sequencing template. Assay: immunoSEQ multiplex PCR; the TCRdb copy retains only in-frame clones and omits some. This table has some 200,000 clones, about 60% appearing once. The clonotype comes from a human donor with alopecia areata. Specimen: CD8+ T cells sorted from blood, collected at week 24, from a patient treated with tofacitinib.

CDR3 DNA sequence: TGTGCCAGCAGTTTACTCGGGGGTTCCGAGCAGTACTTC. Translating gives CASSLLGGSEQYF. The V call is TRBV28, the J call TRBJ2-7; perhaps TRBD2 as D (6 bases). CDR1 and CDR2 from the germline V gene are MDHEN and SYDVKM. V was shortened by 2 bases and J by 6 bases, with 11 bases between the two germline ends. This CDR3 is 13 amino acids long. Based on the CDR3 plus reference TRBV28 and TRBJ2-7, the full variable domain is DVKVTQSSRYLVKRTGEKVFLECVQDMDHENMFWYRQDPGLGLRLIYFSYDVKMKEKGDIPEGYSVSREKKERFSLILESASTNQTSMYLCASSLLGGSEQYFGPGTRLTVT.